The 9 T cell receptor beta chains given below trace back to one sample, sequenced in a study of identical twins. Each CDR3 protein gets one entry after TCRdb re-called the 5' RACE reads with MiXCR. The sample has about 450,000 distinct CDR3 sequences, about 18% seen once. The specimen was naive T cells sorted from blood. These receptors were obtained from a man in his forties or fifties in good health.

The V and J genes are TRBV16 and TRBJ2-6, with a possible D match to TRBD2 (5 bases). The CDR3 covers 15 residues. The germline V gene has CDR1 KGHSY and CDR2 FQNENV. Trimming removed 4 bases at V and 3 bases at J, with 10 bases between. CDR3 DNA sequence: TGTGCCAGCAGCCCCCGAGGGCTTGGGGCCAACGTCCTGACTTTC. This translates into CASSPRGLGANVLTF.

The chain uses TRBV29-1 and TRBJ2-5, with D possibly being TRBD1 or TRBD2 (5 bases each). Looked up from germline, CDR1 is SQVTM and CDR2 is ANQGSEA. Trimming took 4 bases from V and 1 from J, leaving 10 bases between them. CDR3 length equals 13 residues. CDR3 DNA sequence: TGCAGCGTTGCGGGGCAAACCCAAGAGACCCAGTACTTC. Its translation: CSVAGQTQETQYF.

This clonotype was seen at least ten times. The chain couples TRBV20-1 to TRBJ2-7; 9 positions agree with TRBD1. The CDR3 extends over 15 amino acids. Germline CDR1 and CDR2: DFQATT and SNEGSKA (reference sequence). The ends lost 3 bases at V and 2 bases at J; junction bases unmatched: 8. The CDR3 nucleotides are TGCAGTGCTAGTGAAGGGGACAGGGACCCCTACGAGCAGTACTTC. Amino acid sequence: CSASEGDRDPYEQYF.

This clonotype has just a few counts. The chain uses TRBV5-1 and TRBJ2-1; 9 bases are shared with TRBD2. With 0 bases clipped from V and 7 bases from J, the junction kept 8 bases outside the gene matches. In germline, CDR1 is SGHRS, CDR2 YFSETQ. The CDR3 loop spans 16 amino acids. The CDR3 bases are TGCGCCAGCAGCTTGGTCCTTAGCGGGGGCTCTAATGAGCAGTTCTTC. It codes for CASSLVLSGGSNEQFF.

The genes are TRBV6-5 and TRBJ2-3, with 9 bases fitting TRBD2. Germline CDR1 and CDR2: MNHEY and SVGAGI. The CDR3 is 16 amino acids. Unmatched junction bases numbered 4, after V lost 3 bases and J lost 0 bases. The CDR3 DNA is TGTGCCAGCAGTTATGGCGGGAGGGCTAGCACAGATACGCAGTATTTT. It is translated as CASSYGGRASTDTQYF.

This clonotype has a handful of counts. The CDR3 is CASSSFRTGSETQYF. The CDR3 coding sequence is TGTGCCAGCAGCTCATTCCGGACTGGTTCTGAGACCCAGTACTTC. The chain joins TRBV7-9 to TRBJ2-5; D might be TRBD2 (5 bases). Trimming removed 4 bases at V and 5 bases at J, with 17 bases between. In germline, CDR1 is SEHNR, CDR2 FQNEAQ (reference sequence). The CDR3 consists of 15 residues.

This clonotype has only a few counts. V and J are TRBV7-6 and TRBJ2-1; the D gene is possibly TRBD2 (6 bases). The germline V gene has CDR1 SGHVS and CDR2 FNYEAQ. V was cut by 3 bases and J by 13 bases, with 16 bases left in between. CDR3 length: 13 residues. The CDR3 region is CASSFSNSRDQFF. Here the CDR3 DNA reads TGTGCCAGCAGCTTCTCCAATTCGCGGGATCAGTTCTTC.

This clonotype has a handful of counts. The chain combines TRBV5-1 with TRBJ2-1, with D perhaps TRBD2 (6 bases). Trimming left V 7 bases short and J 1 base short, with 9 bases between. This CDR3 comprises 13 residues. Germline V gene sequence: CDR1 SGHRS, CDR2 YFSETQ. The CDR3 loop is CASGRESYNEQFF. As DNA, the CDR3 is TGCGCCAGCGGACGGGAGTCCTACAATGAGCAGTTCTTC.

The chain carries TRBV2 and TRBJ2-1; D ambiguous. Germline V gene data show CDR1 as SNHLY and CDR2 as FYNNEI. The germline V and J ends were trimmed by 2 bases and 6 bases, with 11 bases remaining between them. The CDR3 covers 14 residues. CDR3: CASSEWSATNEQFF. The DNA of the CDR3 is TGTGCCAGCAGTGAATGGTCCGCAACCAATGAGCAGTTCTTC.